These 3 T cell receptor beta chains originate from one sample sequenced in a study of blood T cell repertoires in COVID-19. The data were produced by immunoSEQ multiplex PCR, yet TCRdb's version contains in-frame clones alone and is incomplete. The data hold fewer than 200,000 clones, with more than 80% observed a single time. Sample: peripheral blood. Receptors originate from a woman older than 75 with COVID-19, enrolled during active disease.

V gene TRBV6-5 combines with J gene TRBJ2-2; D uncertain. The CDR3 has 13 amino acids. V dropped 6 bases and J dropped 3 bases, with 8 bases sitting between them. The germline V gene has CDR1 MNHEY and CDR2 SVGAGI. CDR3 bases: TGTGCCAGCAGCCCCCTTCACACCGGGGAGCTGTTTTTT. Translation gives CASSPLHTGELFF.

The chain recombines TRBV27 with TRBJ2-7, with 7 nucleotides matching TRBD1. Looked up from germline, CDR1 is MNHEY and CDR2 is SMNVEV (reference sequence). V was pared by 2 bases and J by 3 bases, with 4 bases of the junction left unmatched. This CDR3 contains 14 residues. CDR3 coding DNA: TGTGCCAGCAGTTTACTCTCAGGGGGCTACGAGCAGTACTTC. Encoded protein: CASSLLSGGYEQYF.

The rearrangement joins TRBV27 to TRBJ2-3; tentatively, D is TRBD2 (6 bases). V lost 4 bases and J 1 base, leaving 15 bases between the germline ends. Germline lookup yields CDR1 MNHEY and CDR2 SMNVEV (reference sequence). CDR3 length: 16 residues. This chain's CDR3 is CASSSLGGGGTDTQYF. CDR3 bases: TGTGCCAGCAGTTCGCTGGGAGGCGGGGGCACAGATACGCAGTATTTT.